This T cell receptor (beta chain) was retrieved from a study of shared clonotypes between healthy human individuals (dated by TCRdb to the early 2020s). General notes on the study: Three men and a couple of women, aged 18 to 49 years, made up the cohort. For each donor, CD4 naive and CD4 memory were each run on three plates, CD8 naive on two plates, and CD8 memory on one plate. To estimate repertoire size and how much clonotypes are shared between individuals, the study performed deep sequencing of blood TCR repertoires from a handful of healthy adults. To increase sequencing depth and limit assay-specific biases, TCR repertoire library preparation and sequencing were carried out by different laboratories using diverse techniques. Each donor's leukapheresis produced roughly between roughly 0.9 and 8.9 billion PBMCs.

A remark on this clone: What this receptor recognizes is not known. Nothing much larger sits one base from this clone, and base qualities are not available. The same CDR3 arises from other DNA sequences in this sample as well.

Overall results and qualifications from the work: Because the study included a small number of donors, the genetic and exposure-history diversity represented was limited. Higher generation probabilities were observed for clonotypes shared by all four sorted-subset donors than for non-shared clonotypes. Estimated clonotype richness was generally larger for naive than for memory subsets. Incomplete sequencing was indicated by rarefaction of sorted-subset datasets, despite the large sequencing depth. Sampling was limited to blood, and TCR repertoires in tissue likely differ from TCR repertoires in blood. Sharing across several donors was observed for approximately 5% of naive CD4, under 4% of naive CD8, 2% to 2.5% of memory CD4, and about 0.4% of memory CD8 clonotypes. Based on pairwise subsampling, the degree of clonotype sharing among donors was expected to be affected by sequencing depth.

Donors were healthy HIV-negative adults with no recently reported acute infections or vaccinations. Every donor was a Caucasian adult residing in Nashville, Tennessee, USA. CD4+ T cells were enriched by magnetic negative selection; naive cells were then positively selected on CD45RA, and the negative fraction formed the memory subset. Blood was obtained by leukapheresis, after which PBMCs were separated by Ficoll-Histopaque density gradient centrifugation and cryopreserved in liquid nitrogen vapor phase. Analytical flow cytometry was used to check the purity and quantity of each magnetically sorted T cell population. Each sorted fraction had its genomic DNA isolated and then quantified by UV absorbance on a Nanodrop 2000c. Using the deep immunoSEQ assay, TCR CDR3 regions were amplified from genomic DNA by multiplex PCR. Extracted genomic DNA from each cell subset was distributed evenly across all wells of several immunoSEQ 96-well plates, and each plate was treated as a replicate. For sorted subsets, each replicate PCR was loaded with about 0.2 ug genomic DNA, equivalent to 30,000 or so T cell genomes. The purified libraries were quantified using a Qubit 3.0 fluorometer, sized with a Bioanalyzer 2100, and then quantified again using the KAPA Library Quantification kit. Every immunoSEQ 96-well plate was sequenced on a separate single-read 150-cycle Illumina NextSeq 550 flow cell. In the paper's pipeline: Because only junctional sequences without quality scores were contained in the immunoSEQ output, filtering matching that applied to full-length reads could not be performed. Sequences were annotated with PyIR, a Python wrapper for IgBLAST v1.9, and V/J genes and CDR3 were assigned using IMGT germline references. Any read was removed if the V/J assignment was weak (E-value above 1e-6), the CDR3 was missing, or the read contained stop codons, out-of-frame junctions, or ambiguous translated residues. A V3J clonotype was defined by an identical inferred V gene, J gene, and CDR3 amino acid sequence. Percentage overlap between repertoires was calculated by dividing the number of shared unique clonotypes by the size of the smaller repertoire. Richness of each repertoire was evaluated using RTK rarefaction, the Chao1 estimator, and Recon v2.1 estimates of unobserved clonotypes. OLGA was used to compute generation probabilities for all TCRbeta clonotypes that the gDNA method yielded from a handful of donors. TCRdb limited this immuneACCESS table to in-frame rearrangements with V and J called. A share of clones is missing; checked studies link under half to unresolved V genes, and the rest is unexplained. V, J and clone size are those of that table, while D and trimming were read from the DNA. The sample table contains around 2.3 million clones; only one count was recorded for around 95% of them. The ten most abundant clones make up 0.1% to 0.15% of the sample.

Reading the germline V gene (reference sequence) gives CDR1 LNHDA and CDR2 SQIVND. Trimming takes 4 bases from V and 0 bases from J, and the germline ends sit 9 bases apart. The CDR3 runs 15 residues from the cysteine to the phenylalanine. Solely the CDR3 DNA is kept, with 45 bases framed from the first base. The sequence links TRBV19 to TRBJ2-2; the D gene is possibly TRBD1, with 5 bases matching. Sequenced input: naive CD4+ T cells sorted from blood. What this sample's cell subset or site label stands for: CD45RA+ positively selected. The TCR sequence derives from a man between 18 and 29 years old in good health. The CDR3 reads as follows: CASSTDRPNTGELFF. The DNA sequence reads TGTGCCAGTAGTACCGACAGACCGAACACCGGGGAGCTGTTTTTT.